What follows are 9 T cell receptor beta chains derived from one specimen sequenced in a study of cytotoxic CD8 clonotypes in ibrutinib-treated CLL. TCRdb's copy holds only in-frame clones and misses some; the assay was immunoSEQ multiplex PCR. The sample contains roughly 150,000 clones, under 85% of which appear only once. The specimen comprised PBMCs, sampled after 24 months of ibrutinib treatment. The receptors here all came from a human donor with chronic lymphocytic leukemia.

The chain combines TRBV6-5 with TRBJ1-1, with TRBD1 identical over 9 bases. The CDR3 sequence is 14 residues long. Trimming cost V 8 bases and J 1 base; bases outside gene matches: 5. Germline V gene data show CDR1 as MNHEY and CDR2 as SVGAGI. CDR3 loop: CASGDRGGNTEAFF. The CDR3 DNA follows: TGTGCCAGCGGAGACAGGGGGGGGAACACTGAAGCTTTCTTT.

This clone was seen only once. The chain employs TRBV23-1 and TRBJ2-7; TRBD1 might be the D (7 bases). TRBV23-1 is designated an ORF whose function remains uncertain. CDR3 length equals 14 residues. The germline V and J ends were trimmed by 6 bases and 5 bases, with 17 bases remaining between them. The CDR3 region is CASSWTGGWDEQYF. The DNA for the CDR3 is TGCGCCAGCAGCTGGACAGGAGGGTGGGACGAGCAGTACTTC.

V usage is TRBV28 and J usage is TRBJ1-2; D gene ambiguous. The CDR3 is made up of 11 amino acids. Germline CDR1 and CDR2: MDHEN and SYDVKM. Trimming removed 5 bases from V and 1 base from J, with 2 bases in between. The CDR3 sequence is CASSINYGYTF. The CDR3 DNA sequence: TGTGCCAGCAGTATTAACTATGGCTACACCTTC.

The chain employs TRBV6-5 and TRBJ1-5; D gene uncertain. CDR3 length: 13 amino acids. Germline CDR1 is MNHEY and CDR2 is SVGAGI. Trimming stripped 4 bases from V and 4 bases from J, with 8 bases between. The CDR3 sequence: CASSLDRNQPQHF. The CDR3 nucleotides are TGTGCCAGCAGTTTGGATCGGAATCAGCCCCAGCATTTT.

The chain couples TRBV6-1 to TRBJ2-3, with D maybe TRBD1 (5 bases). Germline V gives CDR1 MNHNS, CDR2 SASEGT. With 4 bases removed from V and 1 base from J, the gap between germline ends came to 9 bases. The CDR3 contains 14 residues. The CDR3 DNA reads TGTGCCAGCAGTGCGGGCAGGGGCACAGATACGCAGTATTTT. Its translation: CASSAGRGTDTQYF.

The V call is TRBV25-1, the J call TRBJ2-4; a possible D gene is TRBD1 (6 bases). The CDR3 runs to 14 residues. Deletions cut 3 bases from V and 3 bases from J, with 9 bases between. CDR1 and CDR2 (germline): MGHDK, SYGVNS. DNA of the CDR3: TGTGCCAGCAGTGATACAGGGCGCAAAAACATTCAGTACTTC. The encoded protein is CASSDTGRKNIQYF.

The chain links TRBV5-6 to TRBJ2-7; 9 bases line up with TRBD2. This CDR3 contains 15 residues. Trimming took 3 bases from V and 0 from J; bases not matched to a gene: 4. CDR1 is SGHDT, CDR2 YYEEEE, per germline. The CDR3 bases are TGTGCCAGCAGCTGGCGGGGGGGCCGCTCCTACGAGCAGTACTTC. Translated: CASSWRGGRSYEQYF.

V usage is TRBV7-3 and J usage is TRBJ2-2; no firm D call. This CDR3 is 15 amino acids long. V was trimmed by 3 bases and J by 4 bases, leaving 12 bases between them. Germline CDR1 and CDR2: SGHTA and FQGTGA. CDR3 bases: TGTGCCAGCAGCTTCGCTCTAGGTGGCACCGGGGAGCTGTTTTTT. This encodes CASSFALGGTGELFF.

The chain links TRBV27 to TRBJ2-7; D perhaps matches TRBD2 (5 bases). The CDR3 is made up of 14 amino acids. Trimming took 8 bases from V and 3 from J, leaving 17 bases between them. Germline V gives CDR1 MNHEY, CDR2 SMNVEV (reference sequence). CDR3 sequence: CASGNQLERYEQYF. CDR3 DNA: TGTGCCAGCGGTAATCAACTAGAACGCTACGAGCAGTACTTC.